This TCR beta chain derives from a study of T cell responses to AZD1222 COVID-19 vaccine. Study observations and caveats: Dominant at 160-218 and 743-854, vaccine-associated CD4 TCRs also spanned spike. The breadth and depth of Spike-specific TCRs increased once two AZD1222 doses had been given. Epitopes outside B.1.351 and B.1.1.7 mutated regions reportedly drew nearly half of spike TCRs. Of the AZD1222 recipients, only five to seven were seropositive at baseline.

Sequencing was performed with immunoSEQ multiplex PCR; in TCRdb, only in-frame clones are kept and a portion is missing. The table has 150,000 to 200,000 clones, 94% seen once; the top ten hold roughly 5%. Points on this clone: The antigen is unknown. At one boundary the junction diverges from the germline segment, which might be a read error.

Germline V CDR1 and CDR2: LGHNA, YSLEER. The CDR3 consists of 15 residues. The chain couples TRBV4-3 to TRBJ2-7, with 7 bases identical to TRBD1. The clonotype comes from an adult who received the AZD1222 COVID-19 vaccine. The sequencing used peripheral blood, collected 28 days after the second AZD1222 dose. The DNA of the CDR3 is TGCGCCAGCAGCGAAGACAGGGCCGGCTCCTACGAGCAGTACTTC. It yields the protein CASSEDRAGSYEQYF.